The present TCR beta chain was sequenced within a study of control samples from healthy donors and cancer patients. V shed 4 bases and J shed 11 bases, with 24 bases lying between them. The germline V gene has CDR1 LNHDA and CDR2 SQIVND (reference sequence). The CDR3 loop spans 16 amino acids. Some clones are missing from TCRdb's copy, which holds only in-frame ones; the method was immunoSEQ multiplex PCR. Here the sample spans 90,000 to 130,000 clones, roughly 79% being singletons. The chain uses TRBV19 and TRBJ1-5; tentative D call: TRBD1 (5 bases). The TCR sequence derives from a man aged 18 to 29 in good health. Source material: blood. The CDR3 loop reads CASSTLEEQASKAQHF. In DNA, the CDR3 is TGTGCCAGTAGTACTCTGGAAGAACAGGCCTCAAAGGCCCAGCATTTT.